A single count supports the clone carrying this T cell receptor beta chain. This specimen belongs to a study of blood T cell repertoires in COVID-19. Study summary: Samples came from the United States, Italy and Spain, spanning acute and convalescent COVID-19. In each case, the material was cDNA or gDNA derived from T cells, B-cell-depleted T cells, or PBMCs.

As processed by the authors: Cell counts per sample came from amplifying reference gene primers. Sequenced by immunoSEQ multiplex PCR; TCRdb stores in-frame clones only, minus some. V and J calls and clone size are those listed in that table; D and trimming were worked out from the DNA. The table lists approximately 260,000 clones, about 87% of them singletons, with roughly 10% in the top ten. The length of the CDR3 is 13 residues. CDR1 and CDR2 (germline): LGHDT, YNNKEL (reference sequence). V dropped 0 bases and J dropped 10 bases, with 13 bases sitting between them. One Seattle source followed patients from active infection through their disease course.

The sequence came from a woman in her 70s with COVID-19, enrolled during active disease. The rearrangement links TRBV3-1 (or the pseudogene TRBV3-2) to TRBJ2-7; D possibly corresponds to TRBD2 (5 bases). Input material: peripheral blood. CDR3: CASSQERPPGQYF. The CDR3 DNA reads TGTGCCAGCAGCCAAGAACGACCCCCGGGACAGTACTTC.